These T cell receptor beta chains were read from a single sample in a study of blood T cell repertoires in COVID-19. TCRdb's copy holds only in-frame clones and misses some; the assay was immunoSEQ multiplex PCR. The table lists some 240,000 clones, roughly 80% of them singletons, with approximately 9.4% in the top ten. Sequencing used peripheral blood. Every receptor here comes from a woman older than 75 with acute or convalescent COVID-19. The CDR3 runs from the conserved cysteine through the conserved F or W. The D gene is left open where the match is weak. Rows may omit the clone size; those that give it use once, few, many or a size class.

D gene	clone size	V gene	J gene	CDR3 DNA	CDR3 protein
TRBD2	-	TRBV29-1	TRBJ2-2	TGCAGCGTTGAACGGACTAGCGGGGGACGGACCGGGGAGCTGTTTTTT	CSVERTSGGRTGELFF
-	-	TRBV2	TRBJ1-1	TGTGCCAGCAATACCAGGGGTAGCACTGAAGCTTTCTTT	CASNTRGSTEAFF
-	few	TRBV15	TRBJ2-7	TGTGCCACCAGCAGAGATTGGAGAGAGCAGTACTTC	CATSRDWREQYF
TRBD1	many	TRBV4-1	TRBJ1-6	TGCGCCAGCAGCCCGGGCCAGGGGGCATATTCACCCCTCCACTTT	CASSPGQGAYSPLHF
-	-	TRBV11-2	TRBJ2-2	TGTGCCAGCAGATTTGGACAGCTTAACACCGGGGAGCTGTTTTTT	CASRFGQLNTGELFF
TRBD1	-	TRBV10-3	TRBJ2-7	TGTGCCATCAGTGAGTCTGTGTCGAAGGACAGGGGACTCCTGACCAACGAGCAGTACTTC	CAISESVSKDRGLLTNEQYF
-	few	TRBV30	TRBJ1-5	TGTGCCTGGAGTGTTGGAGGGGAGCAGCCCCAGCATTTT	CAWSVGGEQPQHF
-	-	TRBV27	TRBJ2-1	TGTGCCAGCAGTTTATGGGAGTCGGGTAAAACTGGAAATGAGCAGTTCTTC	CASSLWESGKTGNEQFF
TRBD1	-	TRBV5-4	TRBJ1-2	TGTGCCAGCAGCCCCTCCGGGACAGGGATTTATGGCTACACCTTC	CASSPSGTGIYGYTF
-	once	TRBV27	TRBJ2-7	TGTGCCAGCAGTTTGCACAGGGAGCCAGCCTACGAGCAGTACTTC	CASSLHREPAYEQYF
-	-	TRBV2	TRBJ2-4	TGTGCCAGCAGCGGACAGTACCTAGCCAAAAACATTCAGTACTTC	CASSGQYLAKNIQYF
-	-	TRBV5-1	TRBJ1-3	TGCGCCAGCAGCTTGGGTTCTAGCCCTGGAAACACCATATATTTT	CASSLGSSPGNTIYF
-	-	TRBV7-8	TRBJ2-3	TGTGCCAGCAGCTTAGACCGGGAACCCGATACGCAGTATTTT	CASSLDREPDTQYF
TRBD1	-	TRBV10-3	TRBJ1-1	TGTGCCATCAGTGATCCGGACAGGGGAACTGAAGCTTTCTTT	CAISDPDRGTEAFF
TRBD1	-	TRBV7-9	TRBJ1-5	TGTGCCAGCAGCTTAGATACAGGGGGGTGGAATCAGCCCCAGCATTTT	CASSLDTGGWNQPQHF
-	-	TRBV6-1	TRBJ1-5	TGTGCCAGCAGTGAAAGCCTGGATCAGCCCCAGCATTTT	CASSESLDQPQHF
-	-	TRBV10-1	TRBJ1-4	TGCGCCAGCAGTGAGCCTTCTCAGGAATGCGAAAAACTGTTTTTT	CASSEPSQECEKLFF
TRBD1	-	TRBV5-1	TRBJ2-7	TGCGCCAGCCGACAGGGGACAGGAAACTACGACGAGCAGTACTTC	CASRQGTGNYDEQYF
TRBD1	-	TRBV19	TRBJ1-4	TGTGCCAGTAGGCCCGGGACAGGGGTCCGAGGGGAAAAACTGTTTTTT	CASRPGTGVRGEKLFF
-	once	TRBV11-1	TRBJ1-1	TGTGCCAGCAGTCACGGGGGGGCCTCTGAAGCTTTCTTT	CASSHGGASEAFF
TRBD1	-	TRBV5-4	TRBJ2-3	TGTGCCAGCAGCAAAGGACAGGGTCTAGATACGCAGTATTTT	CASSKGQGLDTQYF
TRBD1	-	TRBV6-5	TRBJ1-2	TGTGCCAGCAGTTACTCTAAAGGGGGCAGAGGCTATGGCTACACCTTC	CASSYSKGGRGYGYTF
-	few	TRBV15	TRBJ1-4	TGTGCCACCAGACGGGGGTTAGAGGAAAAACTGTTTTTT	CATRRGLEEKLFF
-	-	TRBV5-5	TRBJ2-1	TGTGCCAGCAGCCGTACTACCACCTCCTACAATGAGCAGTTCTTC	CASSRTTTSYNEQFF
TRBD1	-	TRBV27	TRBJ1-1	TGTGCCAGCACCCGGACAGGGGGTAGAACTGAAGCTTTCTTT	CASTRTGGRTEAFF
-	few	TRBV3-1/TRBV3-2	TRBJ1-3	TGTGCCAGCAGCCAAGGGCTCTTACGCGGAAACACCATATATTTT	CASSQGLLRGNTIYF
TRBD1	-	TRBV27	TRBJ2-5	TGTGCCAGCAGCCGGGAGATGACAGGGGTTGAGACCCAGTACTTC	CASSREMTGVETQYF
-	-	TRBV6-5	TRBJ2-7	TGTGCCAGCAGTTCCCTGGGGCATCAGGCGCAGTACTTC	CASSSLGHQAQYF
TRBD1	-	TRBV2	TRBJ2-2	TGTGCCAGCAGTGTACGACAGGGGCGATTTTCCGGGGAGCTGTTTTTT	CASSVRQGRFSGELFF
-	-	TRBV7-9	TRBJ1-4	TGTGCCACCTCCCCCCAGGGCGCTAATGAAAAACTGTTTTTT	CATSPQGANEKLFF
-	-	TRBV5-8	TRBJ1-6	TGTGCCAGCAGCTTTCTCGGGACAACCAATTCACCCCTCCACTTT	CASSFLGTTNSPLHF
-	-	TRBV7-9	TRBJ2-7	TGTGCCAGCAGTCAACTTTACGAGCAGTACTTC	CASSQLYEQYF
TRBD1	-	TRBV6-6	TRBJ1-1	TGTGCCATCCGAAGGGACAGCGAGAACACTGAAGCTTTCTTT	CAIRRDSENTEAFF
-	-	TRBV5-6	TRBJ2-5	TGTGCCAGCAGCTTGGTACTAGAGGGGACCCAGTACTTC	CASSLVLEGTQYF
-	-	TRBV6-1	TRBJ1-1	TGTGCCAGCAGTGAAGCGATAGCTGAAGCTTTCTTT	CASSEAIAEAFF
-	once	TRBV7-3	TRBJ1-1	TGTGCCAGCAGCTTAAGGGGGGGTAGTACTGAAGCTTTCTTT	CASSLRGGSTEAFF
-	few	TRBV29-1	TRBJ1-5	TGCAGCGTGCGGGAGGGATTGGATCAGCCCCAGCATTTT	CSVREGLDQPQHF
-	-	TRBV20-1	TRBJ1-2	TGCAGTGCTTTTTCGGGTTATGGCTACACCTTC	CSAFSGYGYTF
-	-	TRBV30	TRBJ1-4	TGTGCCTGGAGTGTTGTTCGGGGGTCAGGTGAAAAACTGTTTTTT	CAWSVVRGSGEKLFF
-	-	TRBV5-1	TRBJ2-5	TGCGCCAGCATCCCTACCGGAGCCAGGGGAGAGACCCAGTACTTC	CASIPTGARGETQYF
TRBD1	-	TRBV27	TRBJ1-2	TGTGCCAGCACCACTATGACAGGGGGGAACTATGGCTACACCTTC	CASTTMTGGNYGYTF
-	-	TRBV5-1	TRBJ2-5	TGCGCCAGCAGCTTGGGACTAGGAGAGACCCAGTACTTC	CASSLGLGETQYF
-	-	TRBV7-7	TRBJ2-2	TGTGCTAGCAGCCCTCAACTGGCCGGGGAGCTGTTTTTT	CASSPQLAGELFF
-	-	TRBV7-3	TRBJ2-1	TGTGCCAGCAGCCTCTGGCCCCCAGGGGACTCCTACAATGAGCAGTTCTTC	CASSLWPPGDSYNEQFF
-	-	TRBV3-1/TRBV3-2	TRBJ1-4	TGTGCCAGCAGGGGGGGTGGGGATGAAAAACTGTTTTTT	CASRGGGDEKLFF
TRBD2	once	TRBV6-5	TRBJ2-5	TGTGCCAGCAGTCCCCGGGGGGATAGGGTAGAGACCCAGTACTTC	CASSPRGDRVETQYF
-	-	TRBV6-5	TRBJ1-1	TGTGCCAGCCGTTTAGTAGCGAACACTGAAGCTTTCTTT	CASRLVANTEAFF
-	-	TRBV2	TRBJ1-5	TGTGCCAGCAGTTCCGGACAAGGAAACAATCAGCCCCAGCATTTT	CASSSGQGNNQPQHF
-	few	TRBV7-9	TRBJ1-5	TGTGCCAGCAGCTTAACTGGGAGTGACAACAATCAGCCCCAGCATTTT	CASSLTGSDNNQPQHF
TRBD1	-	TRBV7-9	TRBJ2-1	TGTGCCAGCAGCTTAGTTGGGGCAGGGGGCCGGGAGCAGTTCTTC	CASSLVGAGGREQFF
-	-	TRBV7-8	TRBJ1-4	TGTGCCAGCAGCTTAGGGCTCGGGGGTGAAAAACTGTTTTTT	CASSLGLGGEKLFF
TRBD2	-	TRBV7-3	TRBJ2-1	TGTGCCAGCAGCTTAAGGAGACTAGCGGGGAGGTTGCAAGATGAGCAGTTCTTC	CASSLRRLAGRLQDEQFF
-	-	TRBV7-9	TRBJ2-3	TGTGCCAGCAGCTTACAGGGGAGCACAGATACGCAGTATTTT	CASSLQGSTDTQYF
-	-	TRBV19	TRBJ1-2	TGTGCCAGTAGCCCAGGGTTTGGCTACACCTTC	CASSPGFGYTF
-	-	TRBV28	TRBJ1-2	TGTGCCAGCAGCGAGGGGACTGGGGGCTACACCTTC	CASSEGTGGYTF
TRBD1	-	TRBV6-5	TRBJ1-5	TGTGCCAGCAGTTACCGGGACAGGGGACAGTGGCCCCAGCATTTT	CASSYRDRGQWPQHF
-	-	TRBV7-9	TRBJ1-3	TGTGCCAGCAGTGGCGGGATGGGCAACACCATATATTTT	CASSGGMGNTIYF
TRBD1	-	TRBV6-1	TRBJ1-1	TGTGCCAGCAGCCGCGACAGGGGGGTGAGGACTGAAGCTTTCTTT	CASSRDRGVRTEAFF